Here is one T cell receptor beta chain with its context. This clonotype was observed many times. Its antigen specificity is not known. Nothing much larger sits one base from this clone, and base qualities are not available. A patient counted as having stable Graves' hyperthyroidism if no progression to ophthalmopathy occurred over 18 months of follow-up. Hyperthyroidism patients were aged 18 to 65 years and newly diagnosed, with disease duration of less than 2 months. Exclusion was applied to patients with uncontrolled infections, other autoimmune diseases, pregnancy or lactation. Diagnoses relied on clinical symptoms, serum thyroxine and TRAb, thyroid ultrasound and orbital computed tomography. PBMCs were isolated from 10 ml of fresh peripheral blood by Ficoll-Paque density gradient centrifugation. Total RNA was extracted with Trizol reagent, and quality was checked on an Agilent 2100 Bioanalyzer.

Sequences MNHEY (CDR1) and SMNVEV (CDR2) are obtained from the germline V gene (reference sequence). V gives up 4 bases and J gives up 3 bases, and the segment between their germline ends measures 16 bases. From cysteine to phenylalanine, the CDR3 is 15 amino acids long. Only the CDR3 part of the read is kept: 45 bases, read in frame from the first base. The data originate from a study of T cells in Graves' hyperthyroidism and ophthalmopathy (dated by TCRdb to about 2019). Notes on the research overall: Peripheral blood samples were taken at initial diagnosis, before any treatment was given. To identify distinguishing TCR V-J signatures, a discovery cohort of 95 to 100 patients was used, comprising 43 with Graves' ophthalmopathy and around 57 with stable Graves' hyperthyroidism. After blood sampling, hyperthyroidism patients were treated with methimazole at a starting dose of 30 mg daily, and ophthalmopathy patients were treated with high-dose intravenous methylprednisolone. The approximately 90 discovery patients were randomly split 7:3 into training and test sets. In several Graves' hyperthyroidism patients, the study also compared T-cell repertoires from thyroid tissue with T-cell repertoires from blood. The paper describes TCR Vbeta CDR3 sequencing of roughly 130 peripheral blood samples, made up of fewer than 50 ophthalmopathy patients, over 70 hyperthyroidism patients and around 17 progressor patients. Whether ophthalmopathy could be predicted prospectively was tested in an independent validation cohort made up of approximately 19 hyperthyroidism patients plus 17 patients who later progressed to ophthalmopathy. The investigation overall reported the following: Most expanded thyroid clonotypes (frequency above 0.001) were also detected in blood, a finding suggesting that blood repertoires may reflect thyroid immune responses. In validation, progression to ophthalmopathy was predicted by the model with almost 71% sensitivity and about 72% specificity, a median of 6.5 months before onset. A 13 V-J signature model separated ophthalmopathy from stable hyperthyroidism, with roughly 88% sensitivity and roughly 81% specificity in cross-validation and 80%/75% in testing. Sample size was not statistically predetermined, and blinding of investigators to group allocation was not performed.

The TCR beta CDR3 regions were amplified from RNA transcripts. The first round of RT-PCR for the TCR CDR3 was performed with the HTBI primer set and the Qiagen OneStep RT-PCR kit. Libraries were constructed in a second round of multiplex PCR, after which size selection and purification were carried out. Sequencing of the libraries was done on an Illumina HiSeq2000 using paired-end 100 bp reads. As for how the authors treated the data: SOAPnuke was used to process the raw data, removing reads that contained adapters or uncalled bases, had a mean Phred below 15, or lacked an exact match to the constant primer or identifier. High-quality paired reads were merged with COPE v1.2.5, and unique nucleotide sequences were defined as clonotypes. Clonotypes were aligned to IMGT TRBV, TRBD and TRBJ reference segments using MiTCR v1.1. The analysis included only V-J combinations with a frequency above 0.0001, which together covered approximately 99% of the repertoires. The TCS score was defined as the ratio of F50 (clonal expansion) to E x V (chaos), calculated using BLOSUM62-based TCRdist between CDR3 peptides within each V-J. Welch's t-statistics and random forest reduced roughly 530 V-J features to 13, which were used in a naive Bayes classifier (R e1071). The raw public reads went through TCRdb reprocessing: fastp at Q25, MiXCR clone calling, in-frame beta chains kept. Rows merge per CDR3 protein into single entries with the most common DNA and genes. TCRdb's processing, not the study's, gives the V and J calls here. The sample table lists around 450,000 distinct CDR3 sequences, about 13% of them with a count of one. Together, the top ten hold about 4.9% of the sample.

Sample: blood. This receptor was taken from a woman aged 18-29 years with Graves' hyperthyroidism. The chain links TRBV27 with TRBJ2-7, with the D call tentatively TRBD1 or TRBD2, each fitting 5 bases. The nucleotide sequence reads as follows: TGTGCCAGCAGTTCCTGGGCAGGGACGAGCTACGAGCAGTACTTC. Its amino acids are CASSSWAGTSYEQYF.